The TCR beta chain described here comes from a study of OX40 agonist ivuxolimab in advanced cancers. Measured with immunoSEQ multiplex PCR; TCRdb has only the in-frame clones, and not every one. Seen here are 80,000 or so clones, approximately 89% observed once, and the top ten hold roughly 2.5%. Germline CDR1 GTSNPN, CDR2 SVGIG (reference sequence). The CDR3 sequence is 11 residues long. Trimming took off 0 bases at V and 7 bases at J, with 6 bases between the two ends. The sequence was obtained from an adult with an advanced solid tumor such as melanoma, head and neck, liver or kidney cancer. The source was CD4+ or CD8+ T cells sorted from blood, collected in a trial of the OX40 agonist ivuxolimab. V is TRBV30 and J is TRBJ1-1, with D hard to call. The CDR3 DNA sequence: TGTGCCTGGAGTGTTATAGGTGAAGCTTTCTTT. This encodes CAWSVIGEAFF. The full variable domain, completed using reference TRBV30 and TRBJ1-1, is SQTIHQWPATLVQPVGSPLSLECTVEGTSNPNLYWYRQAAGRGLQLLFYSVGIGQISSEVPQNLSASRPQDRQFILSSKKLLLSDSGFYLCAWSVIGEAFFGQGTRLTVV.